These T cell receptor beta chains were read from a single sample in a study of blood T cell repertoires in COVID-19. Assay: immunoSEQ multiplex PCR; the TCRdb copy retains only in-frame clones and omits some. Of hundreds of thousands of clones listed, roughly 85% are singletons. Sequencing was carried out using peripheral blood. The receptors here all came from a woman aged 18 to 35 who had recovered from COVID-19. Both conserved end residues are part of each CDR3. The D gene is left open where the match is weak. The listing skips clone size in some rows; elsewhere it reads once, few, many or a size class.

V: TRBV6-5; D: -; J: TRBJ1-1; size: -; DNA: TGTGCCAGCAGTCGGGACTATCAGTCCGCTTTCTTT; CDR3: CASSRDYQSAFF
V: TRBV24-1; D: TRBD1; J: TRBJ2-5; size: -; DNA: TGTGCCACCAGTGATTCGGACAGGGTGCCCCAAGAGACCCAGTACTTC; CDR3: CATSDSDRVPQETQYF
V: TRBV6-5; D: -; J: TRBJ2-1; size: -; DNA: TGTGCCAGCAGTTACGGGCGGGGCAATGAGCAGTTCTTC; CDR3: CASSYGRGNEQFF
V: TRBV9; D: -; J: TRBJ2-7; size: -; DNA: TGTGCCAGCAGCCCGGGGAGCGCTTACTACGAGCAGTACTTC; CDR3: CASSPGSAYYEQYF
V: TRBV7-2; D: TRBD1; J: TRBJ1-2; size: -; DNA: TGTGCCAGCAGCTTAGCCGACAGGGAATTATATGGCTACACCTTC; CDR3: CASSLADRELYGYTF
V: TRBV7-2; D: TRBD2; J: TRBJ2-1; size: -; DNA: TGTGCCAGCAGTCCTCGCGGGAGGTTCGATGAGCAGTTCTTC; CDR3: CASSPRGRFDEQFF
V: TRBV27; D: -; J: TRBJ1-6; size: -; DNA: TGTGCCAGCAGTAAGCAGGGTACTAATTCACCCCTCCACTTT; CDR3: CASSKQGTNSPLHF
V: TRBV4-3; D: -; J: TRBJ2-3; size: -; DNA: TGCGCCAGCAGCCAAGAGGCGGGGGCCACAGATACGCAGTATTTT; CDR3: CASSQEAGATDTQYF
V: TRBV7-8; D: TRBD1; J: TRBJ1-1; size: -; DNA: TGTGCCAGCAACCTTCCCCCGGCAGGGGGTGACACTGAAGCTTTCTTT; CDR3: CASNLPPAGGDTEAFF
V: TRBV27; D: -; J: TRBJ1-6; size: once; DNA: TGTGCCAGCAGGCCCCGGGGAGGGTACGGTAATTCACCCCTCCACTTT; CDR3: CASRPRGGYGNSPLHF
V: TRBV23-1; D: TRBD1; J: TRBJ1-5; size: -; DNA: TGCGCCAGCAGTCCGGAGACAGGGGAGGGTCAGCCCCAGCATTTT; CDR3: CASSPETGEGQPQHF
V: TRBV11-3; D: -; J: TRBJ2-1; size: -; DNA: TGTGCCAGCAGCTTATCTCTCGGGGATGAGCAGTTCTTC; CDR3: CASSLSLGDEQFF
V: TRBV3-1/TRBV3-2; D: -; J: TRBJ1-3; size: few; DNA: TGTGCCAGCACCCCCCGGGGGGGACTCTCTGGAAACACCATATATTTT; CDR3: CASTPRGGLSGNTIYF
V: TRBV6-4; D: -; J: TRBJ2-3; size: -; DNA: TGTGCCAGCAGTGAGCACTTTAGCACAGATACGCAGTATTTT; CDR3: CASSEHFSTDTQYF
V: TRBV11-2; D: TRBD2; J: TRBJ2-7; size: -; DNA: TGTGCCAGCAGCCCCGCCGGGACTAGAGACGAGCAGTACTTC; CDR3: CASSPAGTRDEQYF
V: TRBV4-2; D: TRBD1; J: TRBJ2-2; size: -; DNA: TGTGCCAGCAGTCGGACAGGGAAAGACACCGGGGAGCTGTTTTTT; CDR3: CASSRTGKDTGELFF
V: TRBV30; D: TRBD1; J: TRBJ1-6; size: -; DNA: TGTGCCTGGAGTGTGAGGGGGCTTTATAATTCACCCCTCCACTTT; CDR3: CAWSVRGLYNSPLHF
V: TRBV19; D: -; J: TRBJ1-1; size: -; DNA: TGTGCCAGTAGTACGACCGGGGGTGCGGAAGCTTTCTTT; CDR3: CASSTTGGAEAFF
V: TRBV7-2; D: -; J: TRBJ2-2; size: -; DNA: TGTGCCAGCAGCCCAACGAACACCGGGGAGCTGTTTTTT; CDR3: CASSPTNTGELFF
V: TRBV6-2/TRBV6-3; D: -; J: TRBJ2-1; size: -; DNA: TGTGCCAGCAGTTACTCGACCGGTATATCTAGCCATGAGCAGTTCTTC; CDR3: CASSYSTGISSHEQFF
V: TRBV27; D: -; J: TRBJ1-3; size: -; DNA: TGTGCCAGCAGTTTATCTTCGGGGTCCGGAAACACCATATATTTT; CDR3: CASSLSSGSGNTIYF
V: TRBV30; D: -; J: TRBJ2-6; size: once; DNA: TGTGCCTGGAGTGTATACTCCTACTCTGGGGCCAACGTCCTGACTTTC; CDR3: CAWSVYSYSGANVLTF
V: TRBV6-5; D: TRBD1; J: TRBJ1-4; size: -; DNA: TGTGCCAGCAGCCGGGACAGGGGCCCTTTGGAAAAACTGTTTTTT; CDR3: CASSRDRGPLEKLFF
V: TRBV30; D: TRBD1; J: TRBJ1-2; size: -; DNA: TGTGCCTGGAGCGCTACAGGGGCCATCTATGGCTACACCTTC; CDR3: CAWSATGAIYGYTF
V: TRBV6-2/TRBV6-3; D: -; J: TRBJ2-7; size: -; DNA: TGTGCCAGCAGTTACTCACAGACCTACGAGCAGTACTTC; CDR3: CASSYSQTYEQYF
V: TRBV2; D: TRBD2; J: TRBJ2-5; size: once; DNA: TGTGCCAGCAGTGACAAAGGACTAGCGGGAGTACGGGAGACCCAGTACTTC; CDR3: CASSDKGLAGVRETQYF
V: TRBV7-9; D: -; J: TRBJ1-2; size: few; DNA: TGTGCCAGCAGCTTAGTCACGTCAGGGTTTCATGGCTACACCTTC; CDR3: CASSLVTSGFHGYTF
V: TRBV7-6; D: -; J: TRBJ1-1; size: -; DNA: TGTGCCAGCAGCTTGGGTCAGCAGGCAACAGGATTCCAGCCGGCTTTCTTT; CDR3: CASSLGQQATGFQPAFF
V: TRBV27; D: -; J: TRBJ1-1; size: -; DNA: TGTGCCAGCAGGAAATCTGCTCAGGGAGGGAACACTGAAGCTTTCTTT; CDR3: CASRKSAQGGNTEAFF
V: TRBV14; D: TRBD2; J: TRBJ2-7; size: -; DNA: TGTGCCAGCAGCCAAACTAGCGGGACCTACGAGCAGTACTTC; CDR3: CASSQTSGTYEQYF
V: TRBV7-9; D: TRBD1; J: TRBJ2-6; size: -; DNA: TGTGCCAGCAGCTTAGACGGGACAGGGAGAGGCTCTGGGGCCAACGTCCTGACTTTC; CDR3: CASSLDGTGRGSGANVLTF
V: TRBV6-2/TRBV6-3; D: TRBD2; J: TRBJ2-7; size: -; DNA: TGTGCCAGCAGCCCACCCCTAGCGGCAGGAACCTACGAGCAGTACTTC; CDR3: CASSPPLAAGTYEQYF
V: TRBV29-1; D: TRBD2; J: TRBJ2-1; size: -; DNA: TGCAGCGTTCTACTAGCGCCCAATGAGCAGTTCTTC; CDR3: CSVLLAPNEQFF
V: TRBV25-1; D: TRBD1; J: TRBJ1-4; size: -; DNA: TGTGCCAGCCCCGTACCCGGGACAGGGGGCAGGAGTAATGAAAAACTGTTTTTT; CDR3: CASPVPGTGGRSNEKLFF
V: TRBV27; D: -; J: TRBJ1-4; size: -; DNA: TGTGCCAGCAGTCCACTCGCGCCCGGAGGAATTGAAAAACTGTTTTTT; CDR3: CASSPLAPGGIEKLFF
V: TRBV7-9; D: TRBD1; J: TRBJ1-2; size: -; DNA: TGTGCCAGCAGCTTATTGCGGGACAGCTATGGCTACACCTTC; CDR3: CASSLLRDSYGYTF
V: TRBV7-2; D: -; J: TRBJ2-5; size: -; DNA: TGTGCCAGCAGCTTCGGACAGCAAGAGACCCAGTACTTC; CDR3: CASSFGQQETQYF
V: TRBV27; D: TRBD1; J: TRBJ1-1; size: -; DNA: TGTGCCAGCAGTCCTTCGACAGGGAGCGCCACTGAAGCTTTCTTT; CDR3: CASSPSTGSATEAFF
V: TRBV27; D: TRBD1; J: TRBJ2-7; size: -; DNA: TGTGCCAGCAGTCCGGGACAGACCCCCTACGAGCAGTACTTC; CDR3: CASSPGQTPYEQYF
V: TRBV4-1; D: TRBD2; J: TRBJ2-1; size: -; DNA: TGCGCCAGCAGCCAAGAGGGACTAGCGGGGCTTAATGAGCAGTTCTTC; CDR3: CASSQEGLAGLNEQFF
V: TRBV13; D: -; J: TRBJ2-1; size: -; DNA: TGTGCCAGCAGCTTGGGGCAAGGGTCCGGGGGTGAGCAGTTCTTC; CDR3: CASSLGQGSGGEQFF
V: TRBV7-9; D: TRBD1; J: TRBJ1-2; size: -; DNA: TGTGCCAGCAGCTACCCCGACAGGGTGGGTGGCTACACCTTC; CDR3: CASSYPDRVGGYTF
V: TRBV10-3; D: TRBD2; J: TRBJ2-1; size: -; DNA: TGTGCCATCAGTGAAACCTTAACGGGAGGAGTCAATGAGCAGTTCTTC; CDR3: CAISETLTGGVNEQFF
V: TRBV6-5; D: TRBD2; J: TRBJ2-1; size: -; DNA: TGTGCCAGCAGCCTTACTAGCGGGAGGGCCCATGAGCAGTTCTTC; CDR3: CASSLTSGRAHEQFF
V: TRBV9; D: TRBD1; J: TRBJ2-7; size: few; DNA: TGTGCCAGCAGCGTAGGTCAGGGGGCGCTTAGCGAGCAGTACTTC; CDR3: CASSVGQGALSEQYF
V: TRBV29-1; D: -; J: TRBJ2-3; size: -; DNA: TGCAGCGTTGAAGATCGGGCGGGGTTCGGACGCACAGATACGCAGTATTTT; CDR3: CSVEDRAGFGRTDTQYF
V: TRBV7-2; D: -; J: TRBJ1-1; size: -; DNA: TGTGCCAGCAGCTCGCAGGTCAATAAGAACACTGAAGCTTTCTTT; CDR3: CASSSQVNKNTEAFF
V: TRBV6-5; D: -; J: TRBJ1-1; size: -; DNA: TGTGCCAGCCCTGGGGGGGCGAACACTGAAGCTTTCTTT; CDR3: CASPGGANTEAFF
V: TRBV6-5; D: -; J: TRBJ2-3; size: -; DNA: TGTGCCTGCAGGGGCCCAGTAACAGATACGCAGTATTTT; CDR3: CACRGPVTDTQYF
V: TRBV15; D: -; J: TRBJ1-2; size: -; DNA: TGTGCCACCAGCAGAAACGGGAGACAGCTCCTGAGCTACACCTTC; CDR3: CATSRNGRQLLSYTF
V: TRBV30; D: -; J: TRBJ2-1; size: -; DNA: TGTGCCTGGAGTACCCCTAAATACAATGAGCAGTTCTTC; CDR3: CAWSTPKYNEQFF
V: TRBV4-3; D: TRBD2; J: TRBJ2-3; size: -; DNA: TGCGCCAGCAGCCAAGATGTCGGGCTAGCGGGGGGCACAGATACGCAGTATTTT; CDR3: CASSQDVGLAGGTDTQYF
V: TRBV2; D: TRBD1; J: TRBJ1-3; size: -; DNA: TGTGCCAGTGTACCAGGGGGCTCTGGAAACACCATATATTTT; CDR3: CASVPGGSGNTIYF
V: TRBV27; D: TRBD1; J: TRBJ2-1; size: -; DNA: TGTGCCAGCAGTTTATCGGGAGGGGGCGGTGGACAGGGGTTTTGGAATGAGCAGTTCTTC; CDR3: CASSLSGGGGGQGFWNEQFF
V: TRBV9; D: -; J: TRBJ1-1; size: -; DNA: TGTGCCAGCAGCGTAGGGTCAGGCGCTGAAGCTTTCTTT; CDR3: CASSVGSGAEAFF
V: TRBV18; D: -; J: TRBJ2-7; size: -; DNA: TGTGCCAGCTCACTCTTGGGGTTGGGGAGCGTACACTACGAGCAGTACTTC; CDR3: CASSLLGLGSVHYEQYF
V: TRBV4-1; D: TRBD1; J: TRBJ1-2; size: -; DNA: TGCGCCAGCAGCCAAGATCCGACAGGGGATAACTATGGCTACACCTTC; CDR3: CASSQDPTGDNYGYTF